This T cell receptor (beta chain) emerged from a study of T cells expressing NK-cell markers. General study findings and limits: Topping the CD3+CD56-NKG2C+ fraction as well were these clonotypes, in four donors. In a group of 5 or 6 donors, dominant NKG2C+ clonotypes represented 1.0-7.0% of CD8+ T cells.

CDR3 length: 12 amino acids. Remarks on this clonotype: Its antigen is as yet unknown.

A 5'RACE template switching approach incorporating UMIs was used to make TCR beta cDNA. TCRdb reprocessed the 5' RACE reads and stores each CDR3 protein as one record, lacking DNA. The sample has about 410,000 distinct CDR3 sequences. Sequenced input: blood T cells: a sorted CD56 or NKG2C T cell subset, CD4+ or CD8+ T cells, or bulk PBMC T cells (not recorded which). The chain links TRBV12-3 or TRBV12-4 to TRBJ1-2; without DNA, the TCRdb call of TRBD1 cannot be checked. The TCR was taken from a woman between 45 and 65 years old in good health. CDR3 sequence: CASSRRQGSYTF.